The clone carrying this T cell receptor (beta chain) occurred many times. Its antigen is unknown. This entry comes from a study of response to subunit inactivated influenza vaccine. General observations from the study: The authors put forward the suggestion that each seasonal influenza vaccination may bring in only a limited number of new T cells.

Germline V gene lookup returns CDR1 SGHVS and CDR2 FNYEAQ. Trimming cost V 4 bases and J 0 bases, with 13 bases left between them. The CDR3 extends over 15 amino acids. TCRdb recomputed calls from the RT-PCR reads with MiXCR, one row per CDR3 protein. The data show about 610,000 distinct CDR3 sequences, with about 15% seen just once and around 10% held by the top ten. The chain is built from TRBV7-6 and TRBJ2-7; tentatively, D is TRBD1 (6 bases). The source of this sequence is a man between 50 and 59 years old who received an inactivated influenza vaccine. Material: PBMCs from blood, obtained roughly 13 days after vaccination. The CDR3 loop is CASSWRQEPSYEQYF. For the CDR3, the DNA is TGTGCCAGCAGCTGGAGACAGGAGCCCTCCTACGAGCAGTACTTC.